This T cell receptor beta chain derives from a study of CD8 T cells in Susac syndrome. Study-level findings and limits: Individuals included in the TCR sequencing and HLA analysis were acknowledged by the study to be relatively few in number.

RNA amounts of about 0.5 to 1 ug underwent reverse transcription with random hexamers. By means of immunoSEQ multiplex PCR, TCR beta CDR3 spanning 54 Vbeta and 13 Jbeta underwent amplification. One entry per CDR3 protein results from TCRdb running MiXCR on the immunoSEQ multiplex PCR reads. The profile shows about 190,000 distinct CDR3 sequences, roughly 95% of them singletons. Healthy donors acted as controls, with matching for age and sex. Both CD4+ and CD8+ T cells were negatively isolated, and TEMRA cells underwent FACS enrichment. V was cut by 2 bases and J by 6 bases, with 9 bases left in between. The CDR3 runs 13 residues. Looked up from germline, CDR1 is MNHEY and CDR2 is SVGAGI. With respect to this clonotype: The antigen is not known.

The source is a human donor in good health. The chain is built from TRBV6-5 and TRBJ2-3, with D perhaps given as TRBD1 or TRBD2 (5 bases each). Sequencing input: CD4+ T cells from PBMCs. The CDR3 here is CASSYTGADTQYF. The CDR3 coding sequence is TGTGCCAGCAGTTACACCGGGGCTGATACGCAGTATTTT.